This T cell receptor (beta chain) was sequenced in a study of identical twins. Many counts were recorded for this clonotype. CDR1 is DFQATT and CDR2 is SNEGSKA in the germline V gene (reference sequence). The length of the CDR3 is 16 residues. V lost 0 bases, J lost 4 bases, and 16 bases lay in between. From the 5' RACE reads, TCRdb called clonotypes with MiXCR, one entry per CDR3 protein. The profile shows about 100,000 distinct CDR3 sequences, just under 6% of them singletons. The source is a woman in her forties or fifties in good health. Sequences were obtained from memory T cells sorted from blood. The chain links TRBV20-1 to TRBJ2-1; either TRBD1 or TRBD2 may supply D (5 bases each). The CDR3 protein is CSARDPSWDAYNEQFF. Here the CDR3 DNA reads TGCAGTGCTAGAGACCCGTCTTGGGACGCATACAATGAGCAGTTCTTC.